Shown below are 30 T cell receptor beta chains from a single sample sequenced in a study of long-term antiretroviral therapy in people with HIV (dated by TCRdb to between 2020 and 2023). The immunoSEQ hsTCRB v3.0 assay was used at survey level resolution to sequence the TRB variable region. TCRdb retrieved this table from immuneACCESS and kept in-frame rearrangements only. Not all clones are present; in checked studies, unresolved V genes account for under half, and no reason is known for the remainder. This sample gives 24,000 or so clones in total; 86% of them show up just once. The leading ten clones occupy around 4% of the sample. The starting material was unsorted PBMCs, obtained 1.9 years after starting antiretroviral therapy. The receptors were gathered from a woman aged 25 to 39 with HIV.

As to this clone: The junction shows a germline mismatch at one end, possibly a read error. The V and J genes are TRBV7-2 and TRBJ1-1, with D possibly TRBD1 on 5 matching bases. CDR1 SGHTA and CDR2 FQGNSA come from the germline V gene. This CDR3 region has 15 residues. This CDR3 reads CAGSFGGGKNTEAFF. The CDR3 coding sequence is TGTGCCGGCAGCTTTGGGGGGGGGAAGAACACTGAAGCTTTCTTT. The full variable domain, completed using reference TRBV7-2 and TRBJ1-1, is GAGVSQSPSNKVTEKGKDVELRCDPISGHTALYWYRQSLGQGLEFLIYFQGNSAPDKSGLPSDRFSAERTGGSVSTLTIQRTQQEDSAVYLCAGSFGGGKNTEAFFGQGTRLTVV.

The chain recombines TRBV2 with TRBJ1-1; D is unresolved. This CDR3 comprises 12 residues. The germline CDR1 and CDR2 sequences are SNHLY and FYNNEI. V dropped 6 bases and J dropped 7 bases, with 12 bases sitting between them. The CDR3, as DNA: TGTGCCAGCAGACCTGATGGTAGTGAAGCTTTCTTT. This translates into CASRPDGSEAFF.

The CDR3 region has the DNA TGTGCCAGCAGCAGTGGGGGCCAACGCACAGATACGCAGTATTTT. Translation: CASSSGGQRTDTQYF. J is TRBJ2-3 and V is TRBV9, with D possibly TRBD1 on 6 matching bases. V dropped 4 bases and J dropped 1 base, with 13 bases sitting between them. This CDR3 region has 15 residues. CDR1 and CDR2 (germline): SGDLS, YYNGEE.

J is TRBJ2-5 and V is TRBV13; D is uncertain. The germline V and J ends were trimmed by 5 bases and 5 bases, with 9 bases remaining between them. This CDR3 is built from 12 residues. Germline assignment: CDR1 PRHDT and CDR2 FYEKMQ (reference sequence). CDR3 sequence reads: CASSRDRETQYF. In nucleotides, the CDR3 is TGTGCCAGCAGCAGAGATCGGGAGACCCAGTACTTC.

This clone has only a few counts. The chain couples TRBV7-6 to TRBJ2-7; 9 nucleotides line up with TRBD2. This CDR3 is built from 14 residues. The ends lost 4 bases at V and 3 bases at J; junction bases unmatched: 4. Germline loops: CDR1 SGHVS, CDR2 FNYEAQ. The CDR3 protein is CASSSSGALYEQYF. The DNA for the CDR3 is TGTGCCAGCAGCTCTAGCGGGGCCCTCTACGAGCAGTACTTC.

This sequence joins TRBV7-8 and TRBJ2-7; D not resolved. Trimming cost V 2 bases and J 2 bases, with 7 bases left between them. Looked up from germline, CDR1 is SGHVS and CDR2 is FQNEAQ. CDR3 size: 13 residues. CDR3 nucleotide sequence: TGTGCCAGCAGCTTATCGACGGCCTACGAGCAGTACGTC. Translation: CASSLSTAYEQYV.

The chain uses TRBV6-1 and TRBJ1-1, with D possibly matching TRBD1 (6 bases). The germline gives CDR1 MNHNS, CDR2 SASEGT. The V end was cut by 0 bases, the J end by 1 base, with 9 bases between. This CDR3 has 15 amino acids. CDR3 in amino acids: CASSEAMGANTEAFF. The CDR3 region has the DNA TGTGCCAGCAGTGAAGCGATGGGGGCGAACACTGAAGCTTTCTTT.

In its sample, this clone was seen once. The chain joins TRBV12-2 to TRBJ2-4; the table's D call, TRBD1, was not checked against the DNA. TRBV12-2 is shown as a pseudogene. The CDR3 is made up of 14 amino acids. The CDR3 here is CASRLTVAKNIQYF. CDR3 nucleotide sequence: TGTGCAAGTCGCCTCACAGTAGCCAAAAACATTCAGTACTTC.

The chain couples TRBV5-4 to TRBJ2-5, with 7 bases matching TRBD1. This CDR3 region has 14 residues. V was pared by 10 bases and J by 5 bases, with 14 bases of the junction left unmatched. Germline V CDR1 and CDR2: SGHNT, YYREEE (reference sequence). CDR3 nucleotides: TGTGCCTACAAGGGGGCCCGGGTCCGGGAGACCCAGTACTTC. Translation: CAYKGARVRETQYF.

CDR3 sequence: CASSIDITGLNTEAFF. CDR3 DNA: TGTGCCAGTAGTATAGATATTACGGGCTTAAACACTGAAGCTTTCTTT. The chain recombines TRBV19 with TRBJ1-1; D not certain. This CDR3 comprises 16 residues. The V gene lost 0 bases and the J gene lost 2 bases, with 13 bases spanning the gap. Per germline, CDR1 LNHDA and CDR2 SQIVND (reference sequence).

Here the CDR3 DNA reads TGTGCCAGCAGTATTCAGGGGGCCGCCGTGAGCACTGAAGCTTTCTTT. Translating gives CASSIQGAAVSTEAFF. The chain carries TRBV2 and TRBJ1-1, with 8 bases fitting TRBD1. There are 16 residues in the CDR3. The ends lost 5 bases at V and 4 bases at J; junction bases unmatched: 12. In germline, CDR1 is SNHLY, CDR2 FYNNEI.

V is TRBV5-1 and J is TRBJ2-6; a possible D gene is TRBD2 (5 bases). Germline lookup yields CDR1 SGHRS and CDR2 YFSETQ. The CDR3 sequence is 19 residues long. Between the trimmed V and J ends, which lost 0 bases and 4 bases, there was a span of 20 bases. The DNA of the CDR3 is TGCGCCAGCAGCTTGGCCGGGGTGGTATTGCTGGGAGGGGCCAACGTCCTGACTTTC. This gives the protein CASSLAGVVLLGGANVLTF. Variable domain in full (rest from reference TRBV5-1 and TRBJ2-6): KAGVTQTPRYLIKTRGQQVTLSCSPISGHRSVSWYQQTPGQGLQFLFEYFSETQRNKGNFPGRFSGRQFSNSRSEMNVSTLELGDSALYLCASSLAGVVLLGGANVLTFGAGSRLTVL.

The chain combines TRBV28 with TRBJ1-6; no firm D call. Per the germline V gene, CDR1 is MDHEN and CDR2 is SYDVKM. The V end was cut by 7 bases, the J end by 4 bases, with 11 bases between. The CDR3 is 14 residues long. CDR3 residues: CASTIRPYNSPLHF. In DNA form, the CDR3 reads TGTGCCAGCACCATAAGACCTTATAATTCACCCCTCCACTTT.

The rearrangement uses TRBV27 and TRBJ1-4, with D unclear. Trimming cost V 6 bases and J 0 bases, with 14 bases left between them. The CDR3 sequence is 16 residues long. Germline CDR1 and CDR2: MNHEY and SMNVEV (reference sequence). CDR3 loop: CASRRLGGTTNEKLFF. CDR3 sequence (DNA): TGTGCCAGCAGGAGGCTGGGTGGAACAACTAATGAAAAACTGTTTTTT.

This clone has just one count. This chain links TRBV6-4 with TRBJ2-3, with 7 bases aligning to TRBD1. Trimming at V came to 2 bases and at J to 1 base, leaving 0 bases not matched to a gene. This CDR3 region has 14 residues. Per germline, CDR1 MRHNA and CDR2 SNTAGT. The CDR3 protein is CASSDGTGTDTQYF. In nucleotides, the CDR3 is TGTGCCAGCAGTGACGGGACAGGCACAGATACGCAGTATTTT.

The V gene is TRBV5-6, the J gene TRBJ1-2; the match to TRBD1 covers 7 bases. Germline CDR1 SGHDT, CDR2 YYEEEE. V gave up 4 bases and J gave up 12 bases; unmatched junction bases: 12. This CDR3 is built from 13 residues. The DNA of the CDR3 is TGTGCCAGCAGCATGGGACAGACTATGGCTAACACCTTC. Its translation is CASSMGQTMANTF.

CDR3 protein: CASSVRDGLTEPQHF. CDR3 nucleotide sequence: TGTGCCAGCAGCGTAAGGGATGGGTTGACTGAGCCCCAGCATTTT. The V call is TRBV9, the J call TRBJ1-5, with D hard to call. CDR1 SGDLS and CDR2 YYNGEE come from the germline V gene. V was pared by 1 base and J by 8 bases, with 16 bases between. This CDR3 spans 15 amino acids.

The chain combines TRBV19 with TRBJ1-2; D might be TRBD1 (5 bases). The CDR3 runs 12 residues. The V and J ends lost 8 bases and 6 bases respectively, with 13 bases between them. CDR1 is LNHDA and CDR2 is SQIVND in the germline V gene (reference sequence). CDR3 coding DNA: TGTGCCAGTCTGACAGTCTTTGATGGCTACACCTTC. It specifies CASLTVFDGYTF.

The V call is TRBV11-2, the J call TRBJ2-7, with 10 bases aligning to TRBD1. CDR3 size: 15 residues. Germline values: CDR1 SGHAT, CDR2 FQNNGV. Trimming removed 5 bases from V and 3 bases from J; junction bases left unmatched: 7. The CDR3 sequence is CASSNPGTGVYEQYV. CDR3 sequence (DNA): TGTGCCAGCAGCAACCCCGGGACAGGGGTCTACGAGCAGTACGTC.

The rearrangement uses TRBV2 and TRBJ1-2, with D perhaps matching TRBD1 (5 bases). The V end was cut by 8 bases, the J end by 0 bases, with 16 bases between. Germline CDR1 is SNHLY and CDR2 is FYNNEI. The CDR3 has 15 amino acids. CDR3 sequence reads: CASVDPGGANYGYTF. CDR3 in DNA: TGTGCCAGCGTAGATCCGGGAGGGGCTAACTATGGCTACACCTTC. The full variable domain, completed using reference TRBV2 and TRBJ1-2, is EPEVTQTPSHQVTQMGQEVILRCVPISNHLYFYWYRQILGQKVEFLVSFYNNEISEKSEIFDDQFSVERPDGSNFTLKIRSTKLEDSAMYFCASVDPGGANYGYTFGSGTRLTVV.

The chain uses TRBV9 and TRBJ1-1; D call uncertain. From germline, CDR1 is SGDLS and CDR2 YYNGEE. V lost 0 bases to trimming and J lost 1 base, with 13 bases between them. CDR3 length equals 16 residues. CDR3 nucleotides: TGTGCCAGCAGCGTAGGGTTTCTTCCGAGGAACACTGAAGCTTTCTTT. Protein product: CASSVGFLPRNTEAFF.

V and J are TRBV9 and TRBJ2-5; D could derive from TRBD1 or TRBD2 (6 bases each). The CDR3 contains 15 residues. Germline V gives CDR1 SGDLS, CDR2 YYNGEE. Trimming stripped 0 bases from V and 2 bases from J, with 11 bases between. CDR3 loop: CASSVASGAQETQYF. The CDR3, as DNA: TGTGCCAGCAGCGTAGCCTCGGGGGCGCAAGAGACCCAGTACTTC.

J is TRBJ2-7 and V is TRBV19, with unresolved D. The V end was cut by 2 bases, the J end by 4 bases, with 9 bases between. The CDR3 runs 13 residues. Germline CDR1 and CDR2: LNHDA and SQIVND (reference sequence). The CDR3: CASSILPGYEQYF. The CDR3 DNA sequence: TGTGCCAGTAGTATACTTCCCGGGTACGAGCAGTACTTC.

DNA of the CDR3: TGTGCCAGCAGCGAAGAGGGGGGCTTAGGCGAAAAACTGTTTTTT. Translated: CASSEEGGLGEKLFF. V gene TRBV9 combines with J gene TRBJ1-4, with D possibly matching TRBD1 (6 bases). The germline CDR1 and CDR2 sequences are SGDLS and YYNGEE. The CDR3 spans 15 residues. V was clipped by 3 bases and J by 8 bases, with 17 bases between them. The variable domain in full, with the rest retrieved from reference TRBV9 and TRBJ1-4, is DSGVTQTPKHLITATGQRVTLRCSPRSGDLSVYWYQQSLDQGLQFLIQYYNGEERAKGNILERFSAQQFPDLHSELNLSSLELGDSALYFCASSEEGGLGEKLFFGSGTQLSVL.

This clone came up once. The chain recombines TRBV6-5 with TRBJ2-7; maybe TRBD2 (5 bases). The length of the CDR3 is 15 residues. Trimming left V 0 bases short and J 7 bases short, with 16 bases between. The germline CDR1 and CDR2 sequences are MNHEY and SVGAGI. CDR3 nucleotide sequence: TGTGCCAGCAGTTACTCCGCACGGACTCCCTTGGAGCAGTACGTC. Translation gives CASSYSARTPLEQYV.

The CDR3: CASSHSSNTEAFF. Written as DNA, the CDR3 is TGTGCCAGCAGCCACTCATCGAACACTGAAGCTTTCTTT. The chain carries TRBV7-9 and TRBJ1-1, with D hard to call. CDR1 SEHNR and CDR2 FQNEAQ come from the germline V gene (reference sequence). The ends were cut back, 5 bases at V and 1 base at J, with 8 bases in the middle. This CDR3 spans 13 amino acids.

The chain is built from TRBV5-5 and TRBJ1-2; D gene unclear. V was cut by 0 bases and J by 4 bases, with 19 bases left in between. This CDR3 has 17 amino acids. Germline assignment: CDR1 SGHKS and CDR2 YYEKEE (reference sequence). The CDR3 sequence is CASSLAVFGVVLYGYTF. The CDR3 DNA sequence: TGTGCCAGCAGCTTGGCGGTATTTGGGGTGGTCCTCTATGGCTACACCTTC.

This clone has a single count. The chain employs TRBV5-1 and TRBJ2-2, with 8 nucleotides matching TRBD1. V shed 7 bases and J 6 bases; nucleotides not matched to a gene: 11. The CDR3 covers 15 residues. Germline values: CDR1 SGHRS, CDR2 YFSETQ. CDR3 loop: CASRSGQVASGELFF. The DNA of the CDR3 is TGCGCCAGCCGATCGGGACAGGTTGCATCCGGGGAGCTGTTTTTT.

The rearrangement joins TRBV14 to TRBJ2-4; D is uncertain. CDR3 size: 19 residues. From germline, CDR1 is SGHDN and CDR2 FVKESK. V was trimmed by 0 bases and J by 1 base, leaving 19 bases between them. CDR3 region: CASSQEVTTTAEAKNIQYF. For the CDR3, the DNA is TGTGCCAGCAGCCAAGAGGTCACGACCACGGCGGAGGCCAAAAACATTCAGTACTTC.

In nucleotides, the CDR3 is TGTGCCAGCAGCACGAGGGAGCGGCCGGGCCAAGAGACCCAGTACTTC. Protein sequence: CASSTRERPGQETQYF. The chain links TRBV7-8 to TRBJ2-5; D possibly corresponds to TRBD2 (5 bases). This CDR3 has 16 amino acids. Germline assignment: CDR1 SGHVS and CDR2 FQNEAQ. The V and J ends lost 5 bases and 1 base respectively, with 17 bases between them.